A selection of T cell receptor beta chains follows, all from one sample in a study of identical twins. One entry per CDR3 protein results from TCRdb running MiXCR on the 5' RACE reads. The sample holds some 690,000 distinct CDR3 sequences, approximately 22% seen once. The sample was also reused in another study, on T cells expressing NK-cell markers.

The specimen sequenced was PBMCs. The receptors originated from a woman under 30 in good health. Each CDR3 is given with its conserved first and last residue. A D gene is named only where the DNA matches it firmly. A clone size is listed for some rows: how often the clone was seen (once, few, many), or a class if it is expanded.

J,D,size,V,DNA,CDR3
TRBJ2-5,NA,NA,TRBV7-2,TGTGCCAGCAGCTTAAAGGTCCCCCGGACCCAGTACTTC,CASSLKVPRTQYF
TRBJ2-1,NA,few,TRBV15,TGTGCCACCAGCAGAGAGGGTGACTCCTACAATGAGCAGTTCTTC,CATSREGDSYNEQFF
TRBJ1-1,NA,NA,TRBV5-1,TGCGCCAGCAGCCCAGGACCCTATGAAGCTTTCTTT,CASSPGPYEAFF
TRBJ2-3,NA,NA,TRBV7-2,TGTGCCAGCAGCCCGGGACTTACTAGCACAGATACGCAGTATTTT,CASSPGLTSTDTQYF
TRBJ2-1,TRBD2,NA,TRBV10-3,TGTGCCATCAGCCCCCGACTAGCGGTCTACAATGAGCAGTTCTTC,CAISPRLAVYNEQFF
TRBJ2-3,NA,NA,TRBV7-2,TGTGCCAGCGGGGGCCGGGGATCAGATACGCAGTATTTT,CASGGRGSDTQYF
TRBJ2-7,NA,NA,TRBV12-3/TRBV12-4,TGTGCCAGCAGTCCTCATGCCCAGTTCTACGAGCAGTACTTC,CASSPHAQFYEQYF
TRBJ1-1,NA,NA,TRBV27,TGTGCCAGCAGAACGGCCAGGGCCCCTGAAGCTTTCTTT,CASRTARAPEAFF
TRBJ2-7,NA,NA,TRBV10-3,TGTGCCATCAGGAAACAGGGCAGCTACGAGCAGTACTTC,CAIRKQGSYEQYF
TRBJ1-1,TRBD1,few,TRBV20-1,TGCAGTGCTCGTTGGACAGGGGGAGTCACTGAAGCTTTCTTT,CSARWTGGVTEAFF
TRBJ2-1,NA,many,TRBV20-1,TGCAGTGCTAGCGGGGACAAGGCCTTTTACAATGAGCAGTTCTTC,CSASGDKAFYNEQFF
TRBJ2-1,TRBD2,NA,TRBV20-1,TGCAGTGCTAGAGTACCACTAGCGGGAGGTCATGAGCAGTTCTTC,CSARVPLAGGHEQFF
TRBJ2-1,NA,few,TRBV12-3/TRBV12-4,TGTGCCAGCAGATCACGGAGCTCCTACAATGAGCAGTTCTTC,CASRSRSSYNEQFF
TRBJ2-7,TRBD1,few,TRBV20-1,TGCAGTGGACAGGGAAACTACGAGCAGTACTTC,CSGQGNYEQYF
TRBJ2-7,NA,NA,TRBV7-9,TGTGCCAGCAGTTACAGGGAGGGGAGCCCCTCCTACGAGCAGTACTTC,CASSYREGSPSYEQYF
TRBJ2-7,NA,few,TRBV7-2,TGTGCCAGCAGCTTGACACTGGAGTACTTC,CASSLTLEYF
TRBJ2-7,TRBD1,few,TRBV6-4,TGTGCCAGCAGCCCCGAGACAGGGTCCCACGAGCAGTACTTC,CASSPETGSHEQYF
TRBJ2-7,NA,many,TRBV20-1,TGCAGTGCTAGTGAGGGGTTCTCCTACGAGCAGTACTTC,CSASEGFSYEQYF
TRBJ2-2,NA,few,TRBV7-6,TGTGCCAGCAGCTTACCCCCAAGATTGACAGGACCAACCGGGGAGCTGTTTTTT,CASSLPPRLTGPTGELFF